This TCR beta chain was identified in a study of shared clonotypes between healthy human individuals. Points from the study as a whole: Naive subsets typically showed greater estimated richness than memory subsets.

Naive-designated CD8 cells lacked CD45RO, were positively enriched for CCR7, and omitted terminally differentiated effector memory CD45RA+ cells. A word on this clone: Its antigen is not known.

Sequencing was performed with immunoSEQ multiplex PCR; in TCRdb, only in-frame clones are kept and a portion is missing. This table has about 2.1 million clones, roughly 95% appearing once. V dropped 8 bases and J dropped 3 bases, with 8 bases sitting between them. The CDR3 is made up of 11 amino acids. From germline, CDR1 is SNHLY and CDR2 FYNNEI. Sequencing was done on a sample of naive CD8+ T cells from PBMCs. The receptor's source is a man younger than 35 in good health. Some clones in this sample may be carry-over from other donors' samples. The chain employs TRBV2 and TRBJ2-7; D is possibly TRBD1 (5 bases). CDR3 region: CASQGNYEQYF. CDR3 nucleotide sequence: TGTGCCAGCCAGGGCAACTACGAGCAGTACTTC.